This is a list of T cell receptor beta chains from one sample in a study of cytomegalovirus exposure and HLA in healthy donors. The data were produced by immunoSEQ multiplex PCR, yet TCRdb's version contains in-frame clones alone and is incomplete. The data show under 250,000 clones, 70% to 90% seen once. The sequenced sample was PBMCs. These receptors were collected from a woman in her fifties or sixties in good health and CMV-seronegative. Both conserved end residues are part of each CDR3. The D gene is left open where the match is weak. Clone size, where shown, is once, few, many, or a class for clones that have expanded.

.	.	TRBV5-1	TRBJ2-2	TGCGCCAGCAGCCTAGTTGGGACCGGGGAGCTGTTTTTT	CASSLVGTGELFF
.	.	TRBV28	TRBJ2-4	TGTGCCAGCGGGAGTATAACCAAAAACATTCAGTACTTC	CASGSITKNIQYF
.	.	TRBV9	TRBJ2-7	TGTGCCAGCAGCGTAGAGCCCCTCGTCTCCCACGAGCAGTACTTC	CASSVEPLVSHEQYF
TRBD1	.	TRBV6-5	TRBJ1-2	TGTGCCAGCAGGCCCACCGGGACAGGGGGAGGCTACACCTTC	CASRPTGTGGGYTF
TRBD1	few	TRBV18	TRBJ2-1	TGTGCCAGCTCACTCGACAGGGGCCACAATGAGCAGTTCTTC	CASSLDRGHNEQFF
TRBD2	.	TRBV11-2	TRBJ2-2	TGTGCCAGCAGCACAGGACTAGCGGGAGGCGCGGAGCTGTTTTTT	CASSTGLAGGAELFF
.	once	TRBV4-3	TRBJ2-7	TGCGCCAGCAGCCAAGGGCGGGGCCAGAGTGCCTACGAGCAGTACTTC	CASSQGRGQSAYEQYF
.	.	TRBV21-1	TRBJ1-6	TGTGCCAGCAGCAAAGCGAAGAGGACAAGAAGCTCCTATAATTCACCCCTCCACTTT	CASSKAKRTRSSYNSPLHF
TRBD1	.	TRBV30	TRBJ2-7	TGTGCCTGGAGTGGGACAGGGGTCCACGAGCAGTACTTC	CAWSGTGVHEQYF
.	.	TRBV30	TRBJ2-3	TGTGCCTGGAGTGTTGGTGCGGGAAGCACAGATACGCAGTATTTT	CAWSVGAGSTDTQYF
.	.	TRBV7-2	TRBJ2-1	TGTGCCAGCAGCTTAGGAGGATCGGGGGAGCGGGCGGGGGAGCAGTTCTTC	CASSLGGSGERAGEQFF
.	.	TRBV19	TRBJ2-7	TGTGCCAGTAGTAGTGGGAGGTTGGCGGGCGAGCAGTACTTC	CASSSGRLAGEQYF
TRBD1	.	TRBV28	TRBJ1-3	TGTGCCAGCAGTTCGCAGGGGGCAGAGGGAAACACCATATATTTT	CASSSQGAEGNTIYF
.	.	TRBV7-8	TRBJ2-7	TGTGCCAGCAGCTTCAAAGAGCTCGAGCAGTACTTC	CASSFKELEQYF
.	.	TRBV19	TRBJ1-4	TGTGCCAGTAGTATGGTAGGGGCAACTAATGAAAAACTGTTTTTT	CASSMVGATNEKLFF
.	.	TRBV6-6	TRBJ1-5	TGTGCCAGCAGTTACTCAGACAGCCGGCAGCCCCAGCATTTT	CASSYSDSRQPQHF
.	.	TRBV9	TRBJ2-3	TGTGCCAGCAGCGCCCTCACAGATACGCAGTATTTT	CASSALTDTQYF
.	.	TRBV5-1	TRBJ2-3	TGCGCCAGCAGCATCGGACTCTCTAGCACAGATACGCAGTATTTT	CASSIGLSSTDTQYF
TRBD2	.	TRBV10-3	TRBJ2-1	TGTGCCATCAGTGAGTGGGAGGGAAACAATGAGCAGTTCTTC	CAISEWEGNNEQFF
.	.	TRBV7-9	TRBJ2-3	TGTGCCAGCAGCTACAGGGCGCCAAGCACAGATACGCAGTATTTT	CASSYRAPSTDTQYF
TRBD1	.	TRBV6-1	TRBJ1-1	TGTGCCAGCAGTTGGGACAGGAACACTGAAGCTTTCTTT	CASSWDRNTEAFF
TRBD2	once	TRBV7-2	TRBJ2-5	TGTGCCAGCAGCCAAGGAACTAGCGGGAGGGCCCGAGAGACCCAGTACTTC	CASSQGTSGRARETQYF
TRBD2	.	TRBV27	TRBJ2-7	TGTGCCAGCAGTCCAGGGACTAGCGGATCCTACGAGCAGTACTTC	CASSPGTSGSYEQYF
.	.	TRBV27	TRBJ1-5	TGTGCCAGCAGTTTCGCTGGAAGCGGGCATCAGCCCCAGCATTTT	CASSFAGSGHQPQHF
TRBD1	.	TRBV19	TRBJ2-2	TGTGCCAGTAGTGTGGACAGGGGCGGGGAGCTGTTTTTT	CASSVDRGGELFF
.	.	TRBV30	TRBJ1-5	TGTGCCTGGGCGATTACGGTTAATCAGCCCCAGCATTTT	CAWAITVNQPQHF
TRBD1	few	TRBV4-1	TRBJ1-4	TGCGCCAGCAGCCGGACAGGGGGGGATGAAAAACTGTTTTTT	CASSRTGGDEKLFF
.	.	TRBV11-2	TRBJ2-3	TGTGCCAGCAGCTTACTAAATAGGGGATTGATAGATACGCAGTATTTT	CASSLLNRGLIDTQYF
TRBD1	.	TRBV7-8	TRBJ2-7	TGTGCCAGCAGCTTAACCGGGACAGGGGACGAGCAGTACTTC	CASSLTGTGDEQYF
.	.	TRBV28	TRBJ2-4	TGTGCCAGCAGTTCTAATCCGGGACACAAAACCAAAAACATTCAGTACTTC	CASSSNPGHKTKNIQYF
TRBD1	.	TRBV28	TRBJ2-7	TGTGCCAGCAGTCCGAACGACAGGGGAAGAACTTACGAGCAGTACTTC	CASSPNDRGRTYEQYF
TRBD2	.	TRBV27	TRBJ2-5	TGTGCCAGCAGCCTACGGGTGTTTAGCGGGAGGCCAGAGACCCAGTACTTC	CASSLRVFSGRPETQYF
.	.	TRBV9	TRBJ2-1	TGTGCCAGCAGCGTAGGGACAGCCTCCTACAATGAGCAGTTCTTC	CASSVGTASYNEQFF
.	few	TRBV30	TRBJ2-7	TGTGCCTGGAGAATGAGCTCCTACGAGCAGTACTTC	CAWRMSSYEQYF
.	.	TRBV4-1	TRBJ1-1	TGCGCCAGCAGCCGCAGGACAGCTTTGAACACTGAAGCTTTCTTT	CASSRRTALNTEAFF
TRBD1	.	TRBV2	TRBJ2-5	TGTGCCAGCAGTGAGGTGGCAGGGGGTGGTATAAAGACCCAGTACTTC	CASSEVAGGGIKTQYF
.	.	TRBV5-4	TRBJ1-1	TGTGCCAGCAGCTCCTACAGGGATACTGAAGCTTTCTTT	CASSSYRDTEAFF
TRBD1	.	TRBV6-1	TRBJ2-6	TGTGCCAGCAGTTCTGACAGGGCCGGGGCCAACGTCCTGACTTTC	CASSSDRAGANVLTF
.	few	TRBV30	TRBJ2-7	TGTGCCTGGAGTGCGCGGGAAATTCGGTTTATCGAGCAGTACTTC	CAWSAREIRFIEQYF
.	.	TRBV5-5	TRBJ1-5	TGTGCCAGCAGCTTCCGAGGGGAGGGACAGCCCCAGCATTTT	CASSFRGEGQPQHF
TRBD2	.	TRBV5-1	TRBJ2-5	TGCGCCAGCGACCCGGAAGCTAGCGGTCGAGAGACCCAGTACTTC	CASDPEASGRETQYF
TRBD2	once	TRBV27	TRBJ2-7	TGTGCCAGCAGAACTAGCGGCAGAACCTACGAGCAGTACTTC	CASRTSGRTYEQYF
.	.	TRBV27	TRBJ1-3	TGTGCCAGCAGTTTATTATCGGGATCCGGGAACACCATATATTTT	CASSLLSGSGNTIYF
TRBD2	few	TRBV11-2	TRBJ2-2	TGTGCCAGCAGCCTCAGACTAGCGGAGGAGACCGGGGAGCTGTTTTTT	CASSLRLAEETGELFF
TRBD2	.	TRBV12-5	TRBJ2-3	TGTGCTAGTGGTGTCGGACTAGCGGGAGAGGATCCAGATACGCAGTATTTT	CASGVGLAGEDPDTQYF
.	few	TRBV30	TRBJ1-5	TGTGCCTGGAGAGGACAGACTAGCAATCAGCCCCAGCATTTT	CAWRGQTSNQPQHF
.	.	TRBV18	TRBJ1-4	TGTGCCAGCTCAAATAGGACAGCTAGGAACGAAAAACTGTTTTTT	CASSNRTARNEKLFF
.	.	TRBV30	TRBJ2-5	TGTGCCTGGAGTGTACAGGTTTCGAAGACCCAGTACTTC	CAWSVQVSKTQYF
TRBD2	.	TRBV6-1	TRBJ2-7	TGTGCCAGCATTGCGGGGGACTACGAGCAGTACTTC	CASIAGDYEQYF
TRBD1	.	TRBV6-5	TRBJ1-4	TGTGCCAGCAGTTACTCACAGGGGTCTAATGAAAAACTGTTTTTT	CASSYSQGSNEKLFF
TRBD1	.	TRBV28	TRBJ1-3	TGTGCCAGCAGTTTATTACAGGGGGGTGGAAACACCATATATTTT	CASSLLQGGGNTIYF
TRBD2	.	TRBV27	TRBJ2-7	TGTGCCAGCAGTTTATCCGGGACTAGCGGCTACGAGCAGTACTTC	CASSLSGTSGYEQYF
.	.	TRBV14	TRBJ1-1	TGTGCCAGCAGCACTGAGCTGAACACTGAAGCTTTCTTT	CASSTELNTEAFF